The subject of this entry is one T cell receptor (beta chain). The CDR3 carries no conserved terminal phenylalanine or tryptophan, so it likely arises from a read error. The limits of the CDR3 on the DNA are not certain, so only TCRdb's listed CDR3 is given. Authors' data handling: Cell counts per sample came from amplifying reference gene primers. The data were produced by immunoSEQ multiplex PCR, yet TCRdb's version contains in-frame clones alone and is incomplete. That table supplies the V and J calls and clone size; D and trimming were determined from the DNA. The table has roughly 90,000 clones, 70% to 90% seen once. These data originate in a study of blood T cell repertoires in COVID-19. Study overall: The samples span acute and convalescent COVID-19 from the United States, Italy and Spain. Nucleic acid was either cDNA or gDNA, and it came from T cells, B-cell-depleted T cells, or PBMCs.

CDR1 is LGHDT, CDR2 YNNKEL, per germline (reference sequence). The CDR3 is 11 amino acids long, termini counted. V is TRBV3-1 (or the pseudogene TRBV3-2) and J is TRBJ1-3; the table gives TRBD1 as D, unverified against the DNA. Sequencing was done on a sample of peripheral blood. The receptor's source is a man aged 45-65 years with acute or convalescent COVID-19. The CDR3 loop reads CASSQGPGQSS.